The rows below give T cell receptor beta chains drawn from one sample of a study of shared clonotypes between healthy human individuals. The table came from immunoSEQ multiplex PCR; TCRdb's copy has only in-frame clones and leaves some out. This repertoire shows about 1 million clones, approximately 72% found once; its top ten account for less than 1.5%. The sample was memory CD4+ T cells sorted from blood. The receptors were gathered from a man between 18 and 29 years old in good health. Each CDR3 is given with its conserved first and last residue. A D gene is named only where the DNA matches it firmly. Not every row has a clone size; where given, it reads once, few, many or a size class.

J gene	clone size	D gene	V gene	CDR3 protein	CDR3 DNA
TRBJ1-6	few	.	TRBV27	CAIRREPNSPLHF	TGTGCCATCCGACGGGAACCTAATTCACCCCTCCACTTT
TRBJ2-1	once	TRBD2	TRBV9	CASSVGWDSGGIEQFF	TGTGCCAGCAGCGTAGGATGGGATAGCGGGGGTATTGAGCAGTTCTTC
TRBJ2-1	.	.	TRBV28	CASRFPAGEQFF	TGTGCCAGCAGATTCCCCGCCGGTGAGCAGTTCTTC
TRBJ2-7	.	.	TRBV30	CAWNRQGPYEQYF	TGTGCCTGGAATAGGCAGGGCCCCTACGAGCAGTACTTC
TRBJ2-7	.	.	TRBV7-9	CASSLAAASYEQYF	TGTGCCAGCAGCTTAGCGGCAGCTTCCTACGAGCAGTACTTC
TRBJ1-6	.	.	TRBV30	CAWLQGYNSPLHF	TGTGCCTGGCTCCAGGGGTATAATTCACCCCTCCACTTT
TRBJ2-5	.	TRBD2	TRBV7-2	CASSRGLAGVRTQETQYF	TGTGCCAGCAGCCGCGGACTAGCGGGAGTTCGAACCCAAGAGACCCAGTACTTC
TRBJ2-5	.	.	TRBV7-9	CASSRGFKETQYF	TGTGCCAGCAGCCGCGGGTTTAAAGAGACCCAGTACTTC
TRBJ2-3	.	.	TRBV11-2	CASSLRTQPTDTQYF	TGTGCCAGCAGCTTACGGACTCAACCCACAGATACGCAGTATTTT
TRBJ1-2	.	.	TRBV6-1	CASSDPLRDIYGYTF	TGTGCCAGCAGTGATCCCCTCCGGGACATCTATGGCTACACCTTC
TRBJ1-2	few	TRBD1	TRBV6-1	CASTPRNRGAESYTF	TGTGCCAGCACCCCCAGGAACAGGGGAGCCGAAAGCTACACCTTC
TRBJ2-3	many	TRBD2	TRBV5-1	CASSLLTSGGLDTQYF	TGCGCCAGCAGCTTGCTGACTAGCGGGGGTTTGGATACGCAGTATTTT
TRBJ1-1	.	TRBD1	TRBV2	CASSGQGGNTEAFF	TGTGCCAGCAGCGGACAGGGAGGGAACACTGAAGCTTTCTTT
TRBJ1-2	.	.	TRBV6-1	CASSEALDSGYGYTF	TGTGCCAGCAGTGAAGCGCTGGACAGCGGCTATGGCTACACCTTC
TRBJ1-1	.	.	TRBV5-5	CASRVPGNTEAFF	TGTGCCAGCAGAGTCCCGGGCAACACTGAAGCTTTCTTT
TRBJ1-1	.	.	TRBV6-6	CASSPEGLNTEAFF	TGTGCCAGCAGCCCCGAAGGGCTGAACACTGAAGCTTTCTTT
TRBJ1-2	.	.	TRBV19	CASQGVASGGYTF	TGTGCCTCTCAAGGGGTGGCTTCTGGGGGCTACACCTTC
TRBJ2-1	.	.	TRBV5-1	CASSTGATREQFF	TGCGCCAGCAGCACCGGGGCGACTCGTGAGCAGTTCTTC
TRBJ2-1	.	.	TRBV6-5	CASISRGRQFF	TGTGCCAGCATATCGAGGGGTCGGCAGTTCTTC
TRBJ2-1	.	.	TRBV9	CASSVEVGRGGEQFF	TGTGCCAGCAGCGTAGAGGTAGGCAGGGGAGGTGAGCAGTTCTTC
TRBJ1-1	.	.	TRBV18	CASSRGGEGTEAFF	TGTGCCAGCTCCCGGGGGGGGGAGGGCACTGAAGCTTTCTTT
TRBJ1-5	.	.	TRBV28	CASSLETWSQPQHF	TGTGCCAGCAGTTTAGAAACGTGGAGTCAGCCCCAGCATTTT
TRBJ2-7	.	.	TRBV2	CASRKSGPTTYEQYF	TGTGCCAGCAGAAAGAGCGGCCCCACTACGTACGAGCAGTACTTC
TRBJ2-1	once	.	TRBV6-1	CASSEWVGGSYNEQFF	TGTGCCAGCAGTGAATGGGTAGGGGGTTCCTACAATGAGCAGTTCTTC
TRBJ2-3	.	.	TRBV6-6	CASSRDATISHTQYF	TGTGCCAGCAGTCGGGACGCCACCATTAGCCATACGCAGTATTTT
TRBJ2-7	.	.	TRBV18	CASSPFGDSYEQYF	TGTGCCAGCTCACCGTTCGGTGACTCCTACGAGCAGTACTTC
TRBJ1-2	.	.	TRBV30	CAWTRQGRYGYTF	TGTGCCTGGACTAGGCAGGGGCGCTATGGCTACACCTTC
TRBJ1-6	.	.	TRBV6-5	CASRSGTPGSPLHF	TGTGCCAGCAGGAGCGGGACACCGGGGTCACCCCTCCACTTT
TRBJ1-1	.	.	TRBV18	CASSPREDAEAFF	TGTGCCAGCTCACCACGCGAGGACGCTGAAGCTTTCTTT
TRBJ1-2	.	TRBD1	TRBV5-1	CASSPGQGLGAYGYTF	TGCGCCAGCAGCCCGGGACAGGGGCTGGGCGCCTATGGCTACACCTTC
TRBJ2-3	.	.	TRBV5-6	CASSLRGRGADTQYF	TGTGCCAGCAGCTTGAGGGGCAGGGGCGCAGATACGCAGTATTTT
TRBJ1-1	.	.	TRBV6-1	CASSEADSDEAFF	TGTGCCAGCAGTGAAGCGGACAGTGATGAAGCTTTCTTT
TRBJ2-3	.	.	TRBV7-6	CASSTTNTQYF	TGTGCCAGCAGCACTACCAATACGCAGTATTTT